Included here is one T cell receptor (beta chain) sequence, with context. The authors' processing: By means of reference gene primer amplification, nucleated cell counts were estimated. Clones were sequenced by immunoSEQ multiplex PCR, and TCRdb holds only the in-frame ones, with some missing. V and J calls and clone size are as listed in that table; D and trimming were resolved from the DNA. Of roughly 350,000 clones in the sample, 75% to 90% were seen once. In germline, CDR1 is MNHEY, CDR2 SMNVEV (reference sequence). The CDR3 totals 13 residues. The V end was cut by 5 bases, the J end by 4 bases, with 11 bases between. Seattle's enrolled individuals joined amid active infection and were then monitored longitudinally. This entry is derived from a study of blood T cell repertoires in COVID-19. For the study at large: Donors in the United States, Italy and Spain gave samples during acute or convalescent COVID-19. T cells, B-cell-depleted T cells, or PBMCs supplied cDNA or gDNA.

The origin of this receptor is a woman between 50 and 59 years old with COVID-19, enrolled during active disease. V usage is TRBV27 and J usage is TRBJ1-1; D is possibly TRBD1 (5 bases). The sequenced sample consisted of peripheral blood. The CDR3 loop reads CASSPGSVTEAFF. CDR3 DNA sequence: TGTGCCAGCAGTCCAGGGTCGGTCACTGAAGCTTTCTTT.